The clone carrying this T cell receptor beta chain was observed a handful of times. Its matching antigen is unknown. This sample was included in a study of immune evolution from preneoplasia to lung adenocarcinoma. Study-wide findings and caveats: Later-stage lesions seemingly showed higher T cell density and diversity than normal lung. Highest clonality occurred in KRAS-mutant, not EGFR-mutant or double wild-type, nodules.

This CDR3 spans 14 amino acids. V was pared by 4 bases and J by 3 bases, with 9 bases between. Germline V gene sequence: CDR1 LGHNA, CDR2 YSLEER. Produced via immunoSEQ multiplex PCR; TCRdb's table is partial and in-frame only. The sample gives under 7,000 clones, around 79% of which show up once; 3% is in the top ten. The specimen was FFPE minimally invasive lung adenocarcinoma tissue. V gene TRBV4-3 combines with J gene TRBJ1-4; D ambiguous. The sequence was obtained from a person between 55 and 80 years old with lung adenocarcinoma. Written as DNA, the CDR3 is TGCGCCAGCAGCCTTCTCGGCTCTAATGAAAAACTGTTTTTT. Protein sequence: CASSLLGSNEKLFF.